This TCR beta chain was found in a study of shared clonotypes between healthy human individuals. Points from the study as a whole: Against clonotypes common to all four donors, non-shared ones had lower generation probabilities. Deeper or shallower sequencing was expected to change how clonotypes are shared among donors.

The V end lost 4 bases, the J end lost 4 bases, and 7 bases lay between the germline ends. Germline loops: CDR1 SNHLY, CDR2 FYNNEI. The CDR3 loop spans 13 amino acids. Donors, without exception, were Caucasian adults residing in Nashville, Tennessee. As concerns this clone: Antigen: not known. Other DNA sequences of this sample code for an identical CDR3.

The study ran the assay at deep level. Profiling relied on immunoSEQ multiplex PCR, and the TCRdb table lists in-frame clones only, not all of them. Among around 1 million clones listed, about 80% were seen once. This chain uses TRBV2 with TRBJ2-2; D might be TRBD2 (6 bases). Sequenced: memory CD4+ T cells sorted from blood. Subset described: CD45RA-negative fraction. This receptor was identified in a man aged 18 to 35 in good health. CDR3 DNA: TGTGCCAGCAGTGTCGGGGGCACCGGGGAGCTGTTTTTT. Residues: CASSVGGTGELFF. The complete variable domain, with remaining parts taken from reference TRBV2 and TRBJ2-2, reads EPEVTQTPSHQVTQMGQEVILRCVPISNHLYFYWYRQILGQKVEFLVSFYNNEISEKSEIFDDQFSVERPDGSNFTLKIRSTKLEDSAMYFCASSVGGTGELFFGEGSRLTVL.